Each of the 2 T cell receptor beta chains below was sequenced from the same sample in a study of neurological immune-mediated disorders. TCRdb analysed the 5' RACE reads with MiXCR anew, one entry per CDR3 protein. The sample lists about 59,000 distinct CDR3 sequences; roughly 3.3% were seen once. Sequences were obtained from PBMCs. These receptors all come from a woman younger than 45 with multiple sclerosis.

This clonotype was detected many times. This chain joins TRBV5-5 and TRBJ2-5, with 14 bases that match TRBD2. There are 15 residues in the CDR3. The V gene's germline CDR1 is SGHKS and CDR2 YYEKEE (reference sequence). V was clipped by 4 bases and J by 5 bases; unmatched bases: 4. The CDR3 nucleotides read TGTGCCAGCAGCCGACTAGCGGGGGGGCACGAGACCCAGTACTTC. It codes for CASSRLAGGHETQYF. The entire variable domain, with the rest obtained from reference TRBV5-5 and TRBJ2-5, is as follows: DAGVTQSPTHLIKTRGQQVTLRCSPISGHKSVSWYQQVLGQGPQFIFQYYEKEERGRGNFPDRFSARQFPNYSSELNVNALLLGDSALYLCASSRLAGGHETQYFGPGTRLLVL.

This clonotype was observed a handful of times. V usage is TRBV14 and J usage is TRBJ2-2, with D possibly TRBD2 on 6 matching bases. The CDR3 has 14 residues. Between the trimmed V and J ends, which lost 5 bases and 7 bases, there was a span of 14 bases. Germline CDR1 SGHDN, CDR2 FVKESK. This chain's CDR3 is CASSTRGFGGELFF. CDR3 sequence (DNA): TGTGCCAGCAGCACGCGGGGCTTCGGCGGGGAGCTGTTTTTT. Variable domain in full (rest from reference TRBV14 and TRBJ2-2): EAGVTQFPSHSVIEKGQTVTLRCDPISGHDNLYWYRRVMGKEIKFLLHFVKESKQDESGMPNNRFLAERTGGTYSTLKVQPAELEDSGVYFCASSTRGFGGELFFGEGSRLTVL.